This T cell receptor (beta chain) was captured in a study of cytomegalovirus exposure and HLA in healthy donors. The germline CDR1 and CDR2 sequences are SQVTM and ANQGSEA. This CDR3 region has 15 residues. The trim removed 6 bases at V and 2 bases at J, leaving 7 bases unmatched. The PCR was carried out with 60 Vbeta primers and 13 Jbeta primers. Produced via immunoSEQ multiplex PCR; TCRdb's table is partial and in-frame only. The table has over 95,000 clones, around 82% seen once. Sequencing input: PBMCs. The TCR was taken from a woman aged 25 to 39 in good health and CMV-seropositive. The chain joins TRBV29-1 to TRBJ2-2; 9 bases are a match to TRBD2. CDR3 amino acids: CSVGLAQRNTGELFF. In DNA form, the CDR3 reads TGCAGCGTCGGACTAGCGCAACGTAACACCGGGGAGCTGTTTTTT.